This T cell receptor (beta chain) was recovered during a study of blood T cell repertoires in COVID-19. Profiling relied on immunoSEQ multiplex PCR, and the TCRdb table lists in-frame clones only, not all of them. This table has a few hundred thousand clones, more than 70% appearing once. V lost 5 bases, J lost 10 bases, and 17 bases lay in between. The length of the CDR3 is 14 residues. CDR1 is MNHEY and CDR2 is SVGAGI in the germline V gene. The sequenced sample consisted of peripheral blood. V is TRBV6-5 and J is TRBJ1-4; D not resolved. This TCR was recovered from a woman aged 45-60 years with acute or convalescent COVID-19. CDR3 DNA sequence: TGTGCCAGCAGTACAAATGACGGGATAGGAAAACTGTTTTTT. It encodes CASSTNDGIGKLFF.